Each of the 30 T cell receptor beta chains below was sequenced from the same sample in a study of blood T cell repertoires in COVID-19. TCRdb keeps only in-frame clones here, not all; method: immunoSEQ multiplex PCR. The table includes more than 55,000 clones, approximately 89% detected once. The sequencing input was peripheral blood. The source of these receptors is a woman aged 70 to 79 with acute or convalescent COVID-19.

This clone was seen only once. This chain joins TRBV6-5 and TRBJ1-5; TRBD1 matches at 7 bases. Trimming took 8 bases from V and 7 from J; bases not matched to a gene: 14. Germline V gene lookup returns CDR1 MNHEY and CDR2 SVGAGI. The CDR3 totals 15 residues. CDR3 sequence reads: CASSKGQGVGQPQHF. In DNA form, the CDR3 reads TGTGCCAGCTCCAAAGGGCAGGGGGTAGGACAGCCCCAGCATTTT.

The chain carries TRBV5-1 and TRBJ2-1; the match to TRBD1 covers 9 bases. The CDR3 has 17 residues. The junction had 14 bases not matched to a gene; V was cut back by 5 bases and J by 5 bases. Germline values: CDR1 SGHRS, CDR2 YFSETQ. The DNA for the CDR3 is TGCGCCAGCAGATACCGCAGACAGGGGGTCCCACACAATGAGCAGTTCTTC. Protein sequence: CASRYRRQGVPHNEQFF.

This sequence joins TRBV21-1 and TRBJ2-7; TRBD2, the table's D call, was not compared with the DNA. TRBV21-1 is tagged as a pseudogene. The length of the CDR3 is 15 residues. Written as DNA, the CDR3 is TGTGCCAGCAGCAAAGACGTCCGGGGCTCCTACGAGCAGTACTTC. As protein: CASSKDVRGSYEQYF.

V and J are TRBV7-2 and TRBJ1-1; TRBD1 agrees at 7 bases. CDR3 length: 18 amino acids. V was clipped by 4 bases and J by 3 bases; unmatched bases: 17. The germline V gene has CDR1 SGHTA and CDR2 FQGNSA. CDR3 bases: TGTGCCAGCAGCTACCCGGCCGAAGAACAGGGGAGAGACACTGAAGCTTTCTTT. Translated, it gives CASSYPAEEQGRDTEAFF.

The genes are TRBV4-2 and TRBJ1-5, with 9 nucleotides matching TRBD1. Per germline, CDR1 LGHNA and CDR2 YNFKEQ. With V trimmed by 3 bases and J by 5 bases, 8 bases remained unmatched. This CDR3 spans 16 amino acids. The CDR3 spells CASSQRTGEHDQPQHF. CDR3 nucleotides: TGTGCCAGCAGCCAGAGGACAGGGGAGCACGATCAGCCCCAGCATTTT.

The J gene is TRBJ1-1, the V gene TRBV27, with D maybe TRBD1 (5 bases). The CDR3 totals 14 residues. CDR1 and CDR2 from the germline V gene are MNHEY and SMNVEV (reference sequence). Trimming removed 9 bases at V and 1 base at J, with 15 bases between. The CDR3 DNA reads TGTGCCAGGCTAGCCGGAGGGGAGAACACTGAAGCTTTCTTT. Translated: CARLAGGENTEAFF.

The CDR3 is CASSSGTGGSPLHF. The CDR3 DNA reads as TGTGCCAGCAGCTCCGGGACAGGGGGATCACCCCTCCACTTT. The rearrangement joins TRBV6-6 to TRBJ1-6, with 11 bases that match TRBD1. V lost 6 bases, J lost 10 bases, and 5 bases stayed unmatched. The germline gives CDR1 MNHNY, CDR2 SVGAGI (reference sequence). The CDR3 totals 14 residues.

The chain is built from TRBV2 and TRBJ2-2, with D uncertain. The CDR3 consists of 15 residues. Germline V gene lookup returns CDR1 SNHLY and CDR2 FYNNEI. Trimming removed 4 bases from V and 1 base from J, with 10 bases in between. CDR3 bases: TGTGCCAGCAGTGGAGTGGTCTTGAACACCGGGGAGCTGTTTTTT. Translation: CASSGVVLNTGELFF.

CDR3 region: CASSPGQVSYNEQFF. CDR3 sequence (DNA): TGTGCCAGCTCACCAGGACAGGTCAGCTACAATGAGCAGTTCTTC. This sequence joins TRBV18 and TRBJ2-1, with TRBD1 matching over 7 bases. Germline CDR1 KGHSH, CDR2 LQKENI. J gave up 3 bases and V 2 bases, and 4 bases lay outside the gene matches. This CDR3 contains 15 residues.

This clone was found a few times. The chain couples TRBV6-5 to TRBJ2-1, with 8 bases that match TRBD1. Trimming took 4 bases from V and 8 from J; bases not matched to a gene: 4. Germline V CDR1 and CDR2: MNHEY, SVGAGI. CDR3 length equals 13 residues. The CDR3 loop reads CASSFGQGYEQFF. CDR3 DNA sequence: TGTGCCAGCAGTTTCGGACAGGGCTATGAGCAGTTCTTC.

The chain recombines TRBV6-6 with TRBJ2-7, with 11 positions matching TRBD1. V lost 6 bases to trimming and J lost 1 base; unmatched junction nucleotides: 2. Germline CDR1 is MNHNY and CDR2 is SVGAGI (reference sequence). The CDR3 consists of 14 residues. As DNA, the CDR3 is TGTGCCAGCAGCGGGGACAGGGGGTCCTACGAGCAGTACTTC. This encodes CASSGDRGSYEQYF.

The CDR3 reads CASSRTSGTTDTQYF. The CDR3 DNA reads TGTGCCAGCAGCCGGACTAGCGGGACGACAGATACGCAGTATTTT. V is TRBV3-1 (or the pseudogene TRBV3-2) and J is TRBJ2-3; TRBD2 aligns across 12 bases. The length of the CDR3 is 15 residues. The germline CDR1 and CDR2 sequences are LGHDT and YNNKEL (reference sequence). The trim removed 4 bases at V and 3 bases at J, leaving 2 bases unmatched.

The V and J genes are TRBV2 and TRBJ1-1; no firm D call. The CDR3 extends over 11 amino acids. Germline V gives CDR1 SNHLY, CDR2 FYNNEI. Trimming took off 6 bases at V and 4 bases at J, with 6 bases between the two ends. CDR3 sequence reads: CASSSGTEAFF. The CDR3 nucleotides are TGTGCCAGCAGCTCAGGCACTGAAGCTTTCTTT.

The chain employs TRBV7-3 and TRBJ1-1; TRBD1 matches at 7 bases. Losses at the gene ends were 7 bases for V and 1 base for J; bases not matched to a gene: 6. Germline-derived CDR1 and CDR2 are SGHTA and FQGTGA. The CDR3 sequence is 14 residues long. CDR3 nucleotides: TGTGCCAGCAACTTGGGACAGCCGAACACTGAAGCTTTCTTT. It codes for CASNLGQPNTEAFF.

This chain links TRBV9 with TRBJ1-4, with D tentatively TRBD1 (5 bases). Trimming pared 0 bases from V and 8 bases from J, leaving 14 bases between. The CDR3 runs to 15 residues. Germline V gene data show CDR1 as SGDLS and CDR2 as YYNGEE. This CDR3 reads CASSVAPTGAEKLFF. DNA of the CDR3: TGTGCCAGCAGCGTAGCCCCTACAGGAGCCGAAAAACTGTTTTTT.

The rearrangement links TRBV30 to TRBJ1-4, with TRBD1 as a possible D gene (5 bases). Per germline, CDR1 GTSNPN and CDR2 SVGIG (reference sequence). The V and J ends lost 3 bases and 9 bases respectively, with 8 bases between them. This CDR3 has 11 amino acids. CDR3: CAWRDIKKLFF. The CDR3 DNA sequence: TGTGCCTGGAGGGACATAAAAAAACTGTTTTTT. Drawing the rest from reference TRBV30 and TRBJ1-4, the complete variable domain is SQTIHQWPATLVQPVGSPLSLECTVEGTSNPNLYWYRQAAGRGLQLLFYSVGIGQISSEVPQNLSASRPQDRQFILSSKKLLLSDSGFYLCAWRDIKKLFFGSGTQLSVL.

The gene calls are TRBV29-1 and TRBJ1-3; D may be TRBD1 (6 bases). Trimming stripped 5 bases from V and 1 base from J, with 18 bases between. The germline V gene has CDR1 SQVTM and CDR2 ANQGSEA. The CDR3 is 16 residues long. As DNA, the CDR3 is TGCAGCGTTAATTTTAGACAGGTTATTTCTGGAAACACCATATATTTT. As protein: CSVNFRQVISGNTIYF.

The CDR3 DNA sequence: TGTGCCAGTAGTACCCGGACAGGATCGGCTTCACCCCTCCACTTT. Translation: CASSTRTGSASPLHF. The chain carries TRBV19 and TRBJ1-6, with 7 nucleotides matching TRBD1. Germline lookup yields CDR1 LNHDA and CDR2 SQIVND (reference sequence). The J segment lost 9 bases and the V segment lost 4 bases, leaving 9 bases of the junction unmatched. This CDR3 is built from 15 residues.

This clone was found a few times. As DNA, the CDR3 is TGTGCCAGTAGTATGTGGAGCGCGAACACTGAAGCTTTCTTT. It yields the protein CASSMWSANTEAFF. This rearrangement joins TRBV19 to TRBJ1-1, with D unclear. Germline V CDR1 and CDR2: LNHDA, SQIVND (reference sequence). V lost 3 bases and J lost 1, with 9 bases in between. The CDR3 spans 14 residues.

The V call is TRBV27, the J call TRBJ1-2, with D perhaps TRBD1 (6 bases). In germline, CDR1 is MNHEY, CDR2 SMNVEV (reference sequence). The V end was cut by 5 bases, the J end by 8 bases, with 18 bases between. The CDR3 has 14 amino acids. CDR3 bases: TGTGCCAGCAGTCGGACAGAATCCCCTATGGGCTACACCTTC. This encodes CASSRTESPMGYTF.

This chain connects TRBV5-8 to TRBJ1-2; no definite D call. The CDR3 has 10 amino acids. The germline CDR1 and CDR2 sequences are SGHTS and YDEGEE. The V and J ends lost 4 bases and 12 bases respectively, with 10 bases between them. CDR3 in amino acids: CASSGGIHTF. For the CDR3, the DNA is TGTGCCAGCAGCGGAGGAATCCACACCTTC.

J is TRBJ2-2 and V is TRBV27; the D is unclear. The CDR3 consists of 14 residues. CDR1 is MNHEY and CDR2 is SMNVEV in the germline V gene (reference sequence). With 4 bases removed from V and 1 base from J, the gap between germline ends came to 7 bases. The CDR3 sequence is CASSSNRNTGELFF. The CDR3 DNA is TGTGCCAGCAGTTCCAACAGGAACACCGGGGAGCTGTTTTTT.

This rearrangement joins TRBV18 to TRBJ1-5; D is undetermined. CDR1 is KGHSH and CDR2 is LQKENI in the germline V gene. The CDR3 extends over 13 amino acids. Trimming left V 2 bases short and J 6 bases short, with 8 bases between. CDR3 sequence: CASSPEGSQPQHF. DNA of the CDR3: TGTGCCAGCTCACCAGAGGGAAGTCAGCCCCAGCATTTT.

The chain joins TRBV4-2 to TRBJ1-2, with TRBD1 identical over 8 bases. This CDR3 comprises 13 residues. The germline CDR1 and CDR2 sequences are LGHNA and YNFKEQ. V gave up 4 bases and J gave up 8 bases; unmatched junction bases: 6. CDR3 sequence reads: CASSPDRDGGYTF. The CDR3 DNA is TGTGCCAGCAGCCCGGACAGGGACGGGGGCTACACCTTC.

The chain's CDR3 is CASSLAGGLGNEQFF. Written as DNA, the CDR3 is TGTGCCAGCAGTTTAGCAGGGGGCTTAGGGAATGAGCAGTTCTTC. V gene TRBV28 combines with J gene TRBJ2-1, with 8 nucleotides matching TRBD1. Trimming removed 2 bases from V and 7 bases from J; junction bases left unmatched: 7. The CDR3 sequence is 15 residues long. CDR1 is MDHEN, CDR2 SYDVKM, per germline.

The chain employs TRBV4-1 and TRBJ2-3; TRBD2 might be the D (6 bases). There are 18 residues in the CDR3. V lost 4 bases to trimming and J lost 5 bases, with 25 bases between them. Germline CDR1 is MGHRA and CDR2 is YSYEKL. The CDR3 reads CASSPGNSASESEDTQYF. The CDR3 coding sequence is TGCGCCAGCAGCCCCGGGAACTCGGCTAGCGAATCGGAAGATACGCAGTATTTT.

CDR3 DNA sequence: TGTGCCAGCAGTTACGAGACTTCTAATTCACCCCTCCACTTT. Translation: CASSYETSNSPLHF. This chain uses TRBV6-5 with TRBJ1-6; D remains unclear. V lost 2 bases and J lost 6, with 8 bases in between. Looked up from germline, CDR1 is MNHEY and CDR2 is SVGAGI. The CDR3 covers 14 residues.

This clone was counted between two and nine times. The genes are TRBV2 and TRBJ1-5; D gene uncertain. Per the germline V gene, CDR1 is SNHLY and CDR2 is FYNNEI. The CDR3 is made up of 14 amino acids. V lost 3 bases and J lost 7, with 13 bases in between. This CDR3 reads CASSEGGYRQPQHF. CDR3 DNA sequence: TGTGCCAGCAGTGAGGGAGGGTACCGACAGCCCCAGCATTTT. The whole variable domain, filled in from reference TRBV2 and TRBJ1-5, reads EPEVTQTPSHQVTQMGQEVILRCVPISNHLYFYWYRQILGQKVEFLVSFYNNEISEKSEIFDDQFSVERPDGSNFTLKIRSTKLEDSAMYFCASSEGGYRQPQHFGDGTRLSIL.

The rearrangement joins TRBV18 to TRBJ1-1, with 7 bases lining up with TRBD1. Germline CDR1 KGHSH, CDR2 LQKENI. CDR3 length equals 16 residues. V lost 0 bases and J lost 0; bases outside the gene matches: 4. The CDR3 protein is CASSPPSGTVNTEAFF. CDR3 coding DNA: TGTGCCAGCTCACCACCGTCCGGGACAGTGAACACTGAAGCTTTCTTT.

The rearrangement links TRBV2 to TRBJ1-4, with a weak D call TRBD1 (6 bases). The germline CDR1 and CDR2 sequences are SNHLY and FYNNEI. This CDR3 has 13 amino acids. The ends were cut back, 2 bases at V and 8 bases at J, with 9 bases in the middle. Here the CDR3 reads CASSETGREKLFF. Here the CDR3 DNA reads TGTGCCAGCAGTGAAACAGGGAGAGAAAAACTGTTTTTT.